This TCR beta chain was sequenced in a study of blood T cell repertoires in COVID-19. Background on the study: There were acute and convalescent COVID-19 samples, and they came from the United States, Italy and Spain. Sources were T cells, B-cell-depleted T cells, or PBMCs; the material itself was cDNA or gDNA.

The V and J ends lost 4 bases and 4 bases respectively, with 9 bases between them. The CDR3 is 13 residues long. Per the germline V gene, CDR1 is SGHKS and CDR2 is YYEKEE (reference sequence). Study processing details: Reference gene primers were amplified, and this amplification served to estimate nucleated cell counts. Sequencing used immunoSEQ multiplex PCR; TCRdb keeps in-frame clones, though not all of them. The V and J calls and the clone size are those of that table, but D and trimming were determined from the DNA. The sample lists 95,000 to 150,000 clones, around 80% occurring once. The clonotype comes from a man aged 55 to 69 with active or convalescent COVID-19. The specimen sequenced was peripheral blood. The chain uses TRBV5-5 and TRBJ1-5; possible D gene TRBD1, 5 bases. CDR3: CASSAGGNQPQHF. The CDR3 bases are TGTGCCAGCAGCGCCGGGGGTAATCAGCCCCAGCATTTT.